The entry that follows covers one T cell receptor (beta chain) sequence. These data are taken from a study of T cell changes during pregnancy in multiple sclerosis. The CDR3 runs to 15 residues. CDR1 and CDR2 from the germline V gene are SGHRS and YFSETQ. Deletions cut 0 bases from V and 6 bases from J, with 13 bases between. Generated by immunoSEQ multiplex PCR, the TCRdb table keeps only in-frame clones and is missing some. The table lists tens of thousands of clones, more than 85% of them singletons, with less than 0.75% in the top ten. This sequence originates from a female donor with multiple sclerosis, enrolled in a pregnancy study. The V gene is TRBV5-1, the J gene TRBJ1-5; a weak D match, TRBD1 (6 bases). Sequenced here: CD4+ T cells from peripheral blood mononuclear cells, sampled in the third trimester of pregnancy. CDR3 nucleotide sequence: TGCGCCAGCAGCTTGGAGGCAGGGGCTGGTCAGCCCCAGCATTTT. The encoded protein is CASSLEAGAGQPQHF.